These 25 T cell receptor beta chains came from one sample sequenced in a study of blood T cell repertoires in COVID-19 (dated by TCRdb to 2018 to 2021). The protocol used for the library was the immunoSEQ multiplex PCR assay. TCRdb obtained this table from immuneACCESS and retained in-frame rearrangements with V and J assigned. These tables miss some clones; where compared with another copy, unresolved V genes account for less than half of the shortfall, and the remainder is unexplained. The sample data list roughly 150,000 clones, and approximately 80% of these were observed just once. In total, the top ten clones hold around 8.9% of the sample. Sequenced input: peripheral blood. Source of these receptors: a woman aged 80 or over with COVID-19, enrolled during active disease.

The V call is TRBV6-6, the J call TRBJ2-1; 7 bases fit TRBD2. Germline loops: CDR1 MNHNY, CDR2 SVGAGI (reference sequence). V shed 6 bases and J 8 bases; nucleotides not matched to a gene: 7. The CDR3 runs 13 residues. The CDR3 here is CASRTDAGDEQFF. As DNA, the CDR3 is TGTGCCAGCAGAACGGACGCGGGAGATGAGCAGTTCTTC.

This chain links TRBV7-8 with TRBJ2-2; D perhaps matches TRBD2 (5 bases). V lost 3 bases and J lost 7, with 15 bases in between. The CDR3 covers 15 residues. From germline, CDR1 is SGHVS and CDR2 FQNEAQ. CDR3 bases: TGTGCCAGCAGCTTGGCCCCGGACTCCTTCGGGGAGCTGTTTTTT. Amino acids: CASSLAPDSFGELFF.

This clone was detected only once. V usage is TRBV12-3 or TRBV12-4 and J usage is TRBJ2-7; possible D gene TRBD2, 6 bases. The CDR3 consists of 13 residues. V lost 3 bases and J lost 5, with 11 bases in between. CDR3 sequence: CASSFSREDEQYF. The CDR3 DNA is TGTGCCAGCAGTTTCTCCAGGGAGGACGAGCAGTACTTC.

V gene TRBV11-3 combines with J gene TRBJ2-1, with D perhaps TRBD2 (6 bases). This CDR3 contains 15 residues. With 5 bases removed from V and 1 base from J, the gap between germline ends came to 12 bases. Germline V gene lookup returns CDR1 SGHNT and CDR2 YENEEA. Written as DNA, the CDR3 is TGTGCCAGCAGCCAAAACAGCGGGTCCTACAATGAGCAGTTCTTC. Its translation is CASSQNSGSYNEQFF. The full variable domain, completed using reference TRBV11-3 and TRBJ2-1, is EAGVVQSPRYKIIEKKQPVAFWCNPISGHNTLYWYLQNLGQGPELLIRYENEEAVDDSQLPKDRFSAERLKGVDSTLKIQPAELGDSAVYLCASSQNSGSYNEQFFGPGTRLTVL.

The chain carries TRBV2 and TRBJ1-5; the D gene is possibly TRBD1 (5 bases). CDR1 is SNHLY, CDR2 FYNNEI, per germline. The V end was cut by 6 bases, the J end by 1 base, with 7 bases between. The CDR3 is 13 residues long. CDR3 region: CASRDTSNQPQHF. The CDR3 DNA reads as TGTGCCAGCAGGGACACCAGCAATCAGCCCCAGCATTTT.

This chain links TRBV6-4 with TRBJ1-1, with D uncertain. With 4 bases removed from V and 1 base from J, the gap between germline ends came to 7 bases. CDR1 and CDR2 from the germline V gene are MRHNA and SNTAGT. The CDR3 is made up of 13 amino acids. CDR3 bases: TGTGCCAGCAGTGTGGAGGCGAACACTGAAGCTTTCTTT. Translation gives CASSVEANTEAFF.

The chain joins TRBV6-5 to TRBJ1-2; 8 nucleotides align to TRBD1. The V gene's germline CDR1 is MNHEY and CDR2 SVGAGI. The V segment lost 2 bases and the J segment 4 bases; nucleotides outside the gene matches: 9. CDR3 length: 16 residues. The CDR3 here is CASSYPTGAGIYGYTF. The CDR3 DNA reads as TGTGCCAGCAGTTACCCGACAGGGGCCGGGATCTATGGCTACACCTTC.

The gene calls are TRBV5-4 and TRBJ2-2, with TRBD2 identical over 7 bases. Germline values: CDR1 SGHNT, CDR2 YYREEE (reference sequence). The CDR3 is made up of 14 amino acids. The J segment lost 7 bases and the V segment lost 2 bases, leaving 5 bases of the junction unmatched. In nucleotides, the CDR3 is TGTGCCAGCAGCTTCGGTGGGGGGGACGGGGAGCTGTTTTTT. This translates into CASSFGGGDGELFF.

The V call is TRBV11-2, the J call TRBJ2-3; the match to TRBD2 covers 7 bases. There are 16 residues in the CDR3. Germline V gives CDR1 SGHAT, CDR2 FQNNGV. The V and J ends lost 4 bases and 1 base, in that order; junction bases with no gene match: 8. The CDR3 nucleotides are TGTGCCAGCAGCTCCACCTCGAGCGGGGGCACAGATACGCAGTATTTT. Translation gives CASSSTSSGGTDTQYF.

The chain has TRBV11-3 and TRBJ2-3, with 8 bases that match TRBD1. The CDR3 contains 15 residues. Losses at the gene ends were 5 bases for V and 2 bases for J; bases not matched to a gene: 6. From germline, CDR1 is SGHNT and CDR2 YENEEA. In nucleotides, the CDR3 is TGTGCCAGCAGCCCTGGACAGGGTGACACAGATACGCAGTATTTT. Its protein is CASSPGQGDTDTQYF. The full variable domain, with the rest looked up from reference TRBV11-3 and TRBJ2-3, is EAGVVQSPRYKIIEKKQPVAFWCNPISGHNTLYWYLQNLGQGPELLIRYENEEAVDDSQLPKDRFSAERLKGVDSTLKIQPAELGDSAVYLCASSPGQGDTDTQYFGPGTRLTVL.

CDR3 in amino acids: CASSPKTGNYEQYF. CDR3 DNA sequence: TGTGCCAGCTCACCAAAGACAGGGAACTACGAGCAGTACTTC. V gene TRBV18 combines with J gene TRBJ2-7; 7 bases are shared with TRBD1. CDR1 KGHSH and CDR2 LQKENI come from the germline V gene. This CDR3 comprises 14 residues. The ends lost 2 bases at V and 3 bases at J; junction bases unmatched: 4.

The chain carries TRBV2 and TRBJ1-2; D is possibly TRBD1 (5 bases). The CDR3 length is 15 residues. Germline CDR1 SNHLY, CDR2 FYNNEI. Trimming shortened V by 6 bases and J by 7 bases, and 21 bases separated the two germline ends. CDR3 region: CASRTPGDFIFGYTF. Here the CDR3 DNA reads TGTGCCAGCAGGACGCCGGGGGACTTTATCTTTGGCTACACCTTC. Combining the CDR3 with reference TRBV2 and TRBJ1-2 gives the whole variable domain EPEVTQTPSHQVTQMGQEVILRCVPISNHLYFYWYRQILGQKVEFLVSFYNNEISEKSEIFDDQFSVERPDGSNFTLKIRSTKLEDSAMYFCASRTPGDFIFGYTFGSGTRLTVV.

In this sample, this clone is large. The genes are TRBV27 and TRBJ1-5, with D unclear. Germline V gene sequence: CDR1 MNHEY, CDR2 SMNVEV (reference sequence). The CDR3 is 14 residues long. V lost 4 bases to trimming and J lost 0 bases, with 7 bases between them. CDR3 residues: CASSYTHSNQPQHF. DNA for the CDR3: TGTGCCAGCAGTTACACCCATAGCAATCAGCCCCAGCATTTT.

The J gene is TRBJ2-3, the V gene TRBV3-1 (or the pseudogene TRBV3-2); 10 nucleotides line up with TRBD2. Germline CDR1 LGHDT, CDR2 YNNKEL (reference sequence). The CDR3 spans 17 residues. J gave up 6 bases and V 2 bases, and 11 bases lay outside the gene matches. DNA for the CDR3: TGTGCCAGCAGCCAATCTACTAGCGGGGCACCTTTTGATACGCAGTATTTT. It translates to CASSQSTSGAPFDTQYF.

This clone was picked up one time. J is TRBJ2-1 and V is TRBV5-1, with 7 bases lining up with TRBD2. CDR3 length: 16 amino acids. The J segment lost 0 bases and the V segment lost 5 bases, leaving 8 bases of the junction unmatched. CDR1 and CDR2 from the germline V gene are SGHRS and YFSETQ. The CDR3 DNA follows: TGCGCCAGCAGGCCTAGCCGGGGGGACTCCTACAATGAGCAGTTCTTC. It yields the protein CASRPSRGDSYNEQFF.

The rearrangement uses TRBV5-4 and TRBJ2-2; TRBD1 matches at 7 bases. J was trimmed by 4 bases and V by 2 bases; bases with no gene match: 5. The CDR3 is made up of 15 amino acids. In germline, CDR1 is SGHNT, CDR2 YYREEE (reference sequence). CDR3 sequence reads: CASSLEGARTGELFF. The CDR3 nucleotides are TGTGCCAGCAGCTTAGAGGGGGCGCGCACCGGGGAGCTGTTTTTT.

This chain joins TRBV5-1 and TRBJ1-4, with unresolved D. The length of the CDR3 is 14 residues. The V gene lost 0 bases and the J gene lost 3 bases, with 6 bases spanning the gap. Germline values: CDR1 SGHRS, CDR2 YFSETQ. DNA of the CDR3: TGCGCCAGCAGCTTGGTGCCGGCTAATGAAAAACTGTTTTTT. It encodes CASSLVPANEKLFF. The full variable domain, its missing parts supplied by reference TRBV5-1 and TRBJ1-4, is KAGVTQTPRYLIKTRGQQVTLSCSPISGHRSVSWYQQTPGQGLQFLFEYFSETQRNKGNFPGRFSGRQFSNSRSEMNVSTLELGDSALYLCASSLVPANEKLFFGSGTQLSVL.

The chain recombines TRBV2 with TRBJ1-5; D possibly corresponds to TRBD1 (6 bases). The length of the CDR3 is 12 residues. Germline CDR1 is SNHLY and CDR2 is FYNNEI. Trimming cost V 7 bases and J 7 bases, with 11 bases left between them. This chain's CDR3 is CASKGDGQPQHF. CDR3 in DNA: TGTGCCAGCAAGGGGGATGGGCAGCCCCAGCATTTT. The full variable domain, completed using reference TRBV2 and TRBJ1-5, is EPEVTQTPSHQVTQMGQEVILRCVPISNHLYFYWYRQILGQKVEFLVSFYNNEISEKSEIFDDQFSVERPDGSNFTLKIRSTKLEDSAMYFCASKGDGQPQHFGDGTRLSIL.

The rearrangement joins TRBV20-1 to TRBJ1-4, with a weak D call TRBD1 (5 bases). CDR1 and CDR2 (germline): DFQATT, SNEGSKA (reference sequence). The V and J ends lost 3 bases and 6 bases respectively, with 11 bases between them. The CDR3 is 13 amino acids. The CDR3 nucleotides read TGCAGTGCTAGTTCCGGAGGGGATGAAAAACTGTTTTTT. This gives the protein CSASSGGDEKLFF.

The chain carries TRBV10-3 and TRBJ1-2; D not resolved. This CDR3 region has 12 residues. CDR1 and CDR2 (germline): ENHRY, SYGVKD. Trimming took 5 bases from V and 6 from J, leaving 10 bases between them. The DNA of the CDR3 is TGTGCCATCAGTTCGGGATTGGATGGCTACACCTTC. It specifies CAISSGLDGYTF.

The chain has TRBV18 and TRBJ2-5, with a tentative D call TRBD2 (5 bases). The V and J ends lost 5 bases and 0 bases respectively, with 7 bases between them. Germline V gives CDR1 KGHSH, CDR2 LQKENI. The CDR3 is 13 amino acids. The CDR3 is CASSGRDQETQYF. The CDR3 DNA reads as TGTGCCAGCTCAGGGCGGGACCAAGAGACCCAGTACTTC.

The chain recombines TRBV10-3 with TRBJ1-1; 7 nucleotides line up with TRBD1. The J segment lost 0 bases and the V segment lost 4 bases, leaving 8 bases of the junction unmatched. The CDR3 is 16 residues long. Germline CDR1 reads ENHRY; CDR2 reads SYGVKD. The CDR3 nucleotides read TGTGCCATCAGTGGAAGGGGACAGCCCTTGAACACTGAAGCTTTCTTT. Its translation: CAISGRGQPLNTEAFF.

This chain's CDR3 is CASSLVGTGYEQPQHF. DNA for the CDR3: TGTGCCAGCAGCTTAGTTGGGACAGGGTATGAGCAGCCCCAGCATTTT. This chain links TRBV7-2 with TRBJ1-5; 9 bases fit TRBD1. V lost 1 base, J lost 7 bases, and 8 bases stayed unmatched. There are 16 residues in the CDR3. Germline V gives CDR1 SGHTA, CDR2 FQGNSA.

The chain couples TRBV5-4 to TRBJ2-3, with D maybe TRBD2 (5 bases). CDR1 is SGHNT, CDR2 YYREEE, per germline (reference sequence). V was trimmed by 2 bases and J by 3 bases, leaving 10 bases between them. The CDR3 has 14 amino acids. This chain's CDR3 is CASSFEGRTDTQYF. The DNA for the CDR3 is TGTGCCAGCAGCTTCGAGGGCCGGACAGATACGCAGTATTTT.

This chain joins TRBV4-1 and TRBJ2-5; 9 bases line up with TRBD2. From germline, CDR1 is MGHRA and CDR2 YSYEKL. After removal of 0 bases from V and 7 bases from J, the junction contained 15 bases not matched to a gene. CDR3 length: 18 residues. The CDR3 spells CASSQDFPASGTSGTQYF. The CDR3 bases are TGCGCCAGCAGCCAAGATTTCCCGGCTAGCGGGACCTCGGGGACCCAGTACTTC.